Following are 5 T cell receptor beta chains from one sample sequenced in a study of Graves' ophthalmopathy and Graves' hyperthyroidism. Amplified material comprised TCR beta CDR3 regions derived from RNA transcripts. The workflow started with a first-round RT-PCR run with HTBI primers and then moved on to a second-round multiplex PCR. Using its own MiXCR run on the multiplex PCR reads, TCRdb lists one record per CDR3 protein. The table shows about 1.1 million distinct CDR3 sequences, with less than 45% occurring only once. The sequencing sample was made of peripheral blood or thyroid tissue (not recorded which). Receptors originate from an adult man with Graves' hyperthyroidism.

In its sample, this clonotype was seen a few times. The chain joins TRBV30 to TRBJ1-5, with 12 bases aligning to TRBD1. Germline V gene lookup returns CDR1 GTSNPN and CDR2 SVGIG (reference sequence). The CDR3 spans 14 residues. V was clipped by 2 bases and J by 7 bases; unmatched bases: 3. The CDR3 sequence is CAWSRGTGGQPQHF. The DNA for the CDR3 is TGTGCCTGGAGTAGGGGGACAGGGGGCCAGCCCCAGCATTTT. Filled out from reference TRBV30 and TRBJ1-5, the complete variable domain reads SQTIHQWPATLVQPVGSPLSLECTVEGTSNPNLYWYRQAAGRGLQLLFYSVGIGQISSEVPQNLSASRPQDRQFILSSKKLLLSDSGFYLCAWSRGTGGQPQHFGDGTRLSIL.

The chain couples TRBV20-1 to TRBJ2-7; D might be TRBD2 (6 bases). This CDR3 has 14 amino acids. Deletions cut 0 bases from V and 3 bases from J, with 12 bases between. Germline V CDR1 and CDR2: DFQATT, SNEGSKA (reference sequence). CDR3 sequence: CSARDLRDLYEQYF. The CDR3 DNA sequence: TGCAGTGCTAGAGATCTGCGGGACCTCTACGAGCAGTACTTC.

There are many counts of this clonotype. The chain couples TRBV6-6 to TRBJ2-5; no definite D call. V dropped 5 bases and J dropped 5 bases, with 9 bases sitting between them. Germline V gene lookup returns CDR1 MNHNY and CDR2 SVGAGI (reference sequence). CDR3 size: 12 residues. CDR3 loop: CASSTKRETQYF. The DNA of the CDR3 is TGTGCCAGCAGTACAAAACGGGAGACCCAGTACTTC.

This clonotype was observed many times. V gene TRBV13 combines with J gene TRBJ2-7; 8 nucleotides line up with TRBD2. CDR1 is PRHDT and CDR2 is FYEKMQ in the germline V gene (reference sequence). The CDR3 totals 13 residues. V lost 5 bases and J lost 4; bases outside the gene matches: 4. The CDR3 protein is CASSIRLAYEQYF. CDR3 nucleotides: TGTGCCAGCAGCATAAGACTAGCGTACGAGCAGTACTTC. Full variable domain (remainder filled in from reference TRBV13 and TRBJ2-7): AAGVIQSPRHLIKEKRETATLKCYPIPRHDTVYWYQQGPGQDPQFLISFYEKMQSDKGSIPDRFSAQQFSDYHSELNMSSLELGDSALYFCASSIRLAYEQYFGPGTRLTVT.

This clonotype occurred a few times. The CDR3 reads CASSPGQGAIYEQYF. CDR3 coding DNA: TGTGCCAGCAGCCCGGGACAGGGGGCGATATACGAGCAGTACTTC. The V call is TRBV7-8, the J call TRBJ2-7, with TRBD1 matching over 12 bases. The CDR3 runs to 15 residues. From germline, CDR1 is SGHVS and CDR2 FQNEAQ. V gave up 5 bases and J gave up 4 bases; unmatched junction bases: 6. The variable domain in full, completed from reference TRBV7-8 and TRBJ2-7, reads GAGVSQSPRYKVAKRGQDVALRCDPISGHVSLFWYQQALGQGPEFLTYFQNEAQLDKSGLPSDRFFAERPEGSVSTLKIQRTQQEDSAVYLCASSPGQGAIYEQYFGPGTRLTVT.